This T cell receptor (beta chain) was identified during a study of T cells in Graves' hyperthyroidism and ophthalmopathy. Background on the study: Specimen type is peripheral blood, collected at initial diagnosis prior to any treatment. Points from the study as a whole: It was a median approximately 6.9 months before onset that the model predicted ophthalmopathy.

For this clonotype: Its cognate antigen is unknown.

Trimming shortened V by 6 bases and J by 4 bases, and 21 bases separated the two germline ends. Germline CDR1 is MNHEY and CDR2 is SMNVEV (reference sequence). The CDR3 runs 16 residues. TCR beta CDR3 sequences were amplified from RNA transcripts. TCR CDR3 regions were first amplified by RT-PCR with HTBI primers. TCRdb re-called the multiplex PCR reads through MiXCR, storing one row per CDR3 protein. In the table there are 35,000 to 45,000 distinct CDR3 sequences, about 50% of which are singletons. Hyperthyroidism had been newly diagnosed in patients aged 18 to 65, and its duration was under 2 months. Used for diagnoses were clinical symptoms, serum thyroxine and TRAb, thyroid ultrasound and orbital computed tomography.

The J gene is TRBJ1-1, the V gene TRBV27, with D possibly matching TRBD1 (6 bases). This clonotype originated in a woman between 50 and 59 years old with Graves' hyperthyroidism that later progressed to Graves' ophthalmopathy. Sequenced: blood. The CDR3 spells CASSPPQQGLGTEAFF. CDR3 DNA: TGTGCCAGCAGCCCTCCCCAACAGGGACTCGGCACTGAAGCTTTCTTT.